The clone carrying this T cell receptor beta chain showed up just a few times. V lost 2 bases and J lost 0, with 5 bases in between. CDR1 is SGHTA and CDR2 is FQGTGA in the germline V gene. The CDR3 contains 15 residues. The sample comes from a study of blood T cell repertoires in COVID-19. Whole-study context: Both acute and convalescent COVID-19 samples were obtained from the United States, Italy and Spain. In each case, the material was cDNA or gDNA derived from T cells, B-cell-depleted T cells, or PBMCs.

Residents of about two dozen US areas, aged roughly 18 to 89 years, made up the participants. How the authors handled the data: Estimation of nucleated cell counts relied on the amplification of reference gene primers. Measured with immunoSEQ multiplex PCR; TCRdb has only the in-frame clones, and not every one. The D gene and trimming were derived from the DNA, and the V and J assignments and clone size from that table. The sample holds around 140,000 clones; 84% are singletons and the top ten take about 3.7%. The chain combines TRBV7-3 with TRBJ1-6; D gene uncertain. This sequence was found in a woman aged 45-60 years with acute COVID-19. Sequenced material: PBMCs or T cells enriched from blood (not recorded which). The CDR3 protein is CASSLGPSYNSPLHF. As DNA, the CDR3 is TGTGCCAGCAGCTTAGGCCCCTCCTATAATTCACCCCTCCACTTT.